This TCR beta chain was retrieved from a study of control samples from healthy donors and cancer patients. This table comes from immunoSEQ multiplex PCR, and its TCRdb copy is limited to in-frame clones, with some not included. Of about 80,000 clones in the sample, around nine tenths are singletons; the top ten hold 4.5% to 7%. Germline assignment: CDR1 MNHEY and CDR2 SMNVEV (reference sequence). With 8 bases removed from V and 1 base from J, the gap between germline ends came to 10 bases. This CDR3 has 13 residues. The sample comprised blood. V usage is TRBV27 and J usage is TRBJ2-3; D perhaps matches TRBD2 (6 bases). The sequence was collected from a man over 45 in good health. CDR3 sequence: CASGWGGTDTQYF. The CDR3 region has the DNA TGTGCCAGCGGGTGGGGGGGCACAGATACGCAGTATTTT.